This T cell receptor beta chain was observed in a study of cytomegalovirus exposure and HLA in healthy donors. The donors were members of the validation cohort, which comprised more than 90 subjects and was separate from the first cohort of 666 subjects. About this clone itself: The antigen is undetermined.

Regarding the study as a whole: Specificity for CMV antigens was confirmed in vitro for a few of the CMV-associated chains.

Germline assignment: CDR1 SGDLS and CDR2 YYNGEE. Trimming at V came to 3 bases and at J to 1 base, leaving 9 bases not matched to a gene. The CDR3 has 18 residues. Clones were sequenced by immunoSEQ multiplex PCR, and TCRdb holds only the in-frame ones, with some missing. Among 85,000 to 120,000 clones listed, approximately 90% were seen once. V gene TRBV9 combines with J gene TRBJ2-2; 10 bases fit TRBD2. Material for sequencing was PBMCs. This clonotype was obtained from a woman aged 18-29 years in good health and CMV-seropositive. The CDR3 bases are TGTGCCAGCAGCGACGGGTCGAGACTAGCGGGGAACACCGGGGAGCTGTTTTTT. Its protein product is CASSDGSRLAGNTGELFF.